This T cell receptor beta chain was profiled in a study of beta chain features in type 1 diabetes. Study results and limitations: Shorter templates might be favored by PCR, equally in patients and controls.

Comment on this clone: Its antigen is unidentified.

Expressed TCRB transcripts were sequenced, since all the RNA that had been isolated was reverse transcribed. The data were produced by immunoSEQ multiplex PCR, yet TCRdb's version contains in-frame clones alone and is incomplete. This sample has hundreds of thousands of clones, with roughly 16% found just once. The sequencing input was naive CD4+ T cells from blood. The sequence derives from a man younger than 30 in good health.

Written as DNA, the CDR3 is TGTGCCAGCAGCCCGAGGGACAGGGGCTCTTCCGAGCAGTACTTC. This sequence encodes CASSPRDRGSSEQYF. The gene calls are TRBV7-9 and TRBJ2-7; 10 nucleotides match TRBD1. The CDR3 is made up of 15 amino acids. Per the germline V gene, CDR1 is SEHNR and CDR2 is FQNEAQ (reference sequence). The V segment lost 5 bases and the J segment 6 bases; nucleotides outside the gene matches: 10.